This is a list of T cell receptor beta chains from one sample in a study of cytomegalovirus exposure and HLA in healthy donors. Only in-frame clones appear in the TCRdb table, and some are missing; sequencing was by immunoSEQ multiplex PCR. The sample lists 150,000 or so clones; more than 70% were seen once. The sequenced sample was PBMCs. These receptors were obtained from a male donor in good health and CMV-seronegative. Both conserved end residues are part of each CDR3. A D gene is named only where the DNA matches it firmly. Size values are once, few and many counts, or a class for expanded clones, and some rows have none.

CDR3 length: 16
J gene: TRBJ2-7
V gene: TRBV11-2
clone size: .
D gene: .
CDR3 DNA: TGTGCCAGCAGCTTGACTGGGGTAGCGAGAGCCTACGAGCAGTACTTC
CDR3 protein: CASSLTGVARAYEQYF

CDR3 length: 13
J gene: TRBJ1-2
V gene: TRBV9
clone size: .
D gene: TRBD1
CDR3 DNA: TGTGCCAGCAGCCCCAGGGGGAGTTATGGCTACACCTTC
CDR3 protein: CASSPRGSYGYTF

CDR3 length: 13
J gene: TRBJ2-5
V gene: TRBV5-4
clone size: few
D gene: .
CDR3 DNA: TGTGCCAGCAGCTTGCCGGAGCAAGAGACCCAGTACTTC
CDR3 protein: CASSLPEQETQYF

CDR3 length: 14
J gene: TRBJ2-7
V gene: TRBV6-6
clone size: .
D gene: TRBD2
CDR3 DNA: TGTGCCAGCAGAAGACTAGCGGGAGGTTGGGAGCAGTACTTC
CDR3 protein: CASRRLAGGWEQYF

CDR3 length: 16
J gene: TRBJ2-5
V gene: TRBV18
clone size: once
D gene: .
CDR3 DNA: TGTGCCAGCTCACCAAGTTTGCGGCAGTACCAAGAGACCCAGTACTTC
CDR3 protein: CASSPSLRQYQETQYF

CDR3 length: 15
J gene: TRBJ1-5
V gene: TRBV4-3
clone size: .
D gene: .
CDR3 DNA: TGCGCCAGCAGCCAAGAGCCAGGGGTCAATCAGCCCCAGCATTTT
CDR3 protein: CASSQEPGVNQPQHF

CDR3 length: 14
J gene: TRBJ1-2
V gene: TRBV9
clone size: .
D gene: .
CDR3 DNA: TGTGCCAGCAGCGGTACCGGGACAAACTATGGCTACACCTTC
CDR3 protein: CASSGTGTNYGYTF

CDR3 length: 15
J gene: TRBJ1-2
V gene: TRBV2
clone size: .
D gene: .
CDR3 DNA: TGTGCCAGCAGTCGAATTGACAATACCTACTATGGCTACACCTTC
CDR3 protein: CASSRIDNTYYGYTF

CDR3 length: 16
J gene: TRBJ2-7
V gene: TRBV13
clone size: .
D gene: .
CDR3 DNA: TGTGCCAGCAGCCGTGGGGGGGGCAAATTCTCCTACGAGCAGTACTTC
CDR3 protein: CASSRGGGKFSYEQYF

CDR3 length: 14
J gene: TRBJ2-7
V gene: TRBV30
clone size: once
D gene: TRBD1
CDR3 DNA: TGTGCCTGGAGTGGACAGGGGCTAACCTACGAGCAGTACTTC
CDR3 protein: CAWSGQGLTYEQYF

CDR3 length: 16
J gene: TRBJ1-4
V gene: TRBV5-1
clone size: .
D gene: .
CDR3 DNA: TGCGCCAGCAGAACCAAGACGGGGGAGGCTAATGAAAAACTGTTTTTT
CDR3 protein: CASRTKTGEANEKLFF

CDR3 length: 15
J gene: TRBJ1-4
V gene: TRBV7-5
clone size: .
D gene: .
CDR3 DNA: TGTGTCAGAAGCTTAAGAACAGGCTTGGAAGAAAAACTGTTTTTT
CDR3 protein: CVRSLRTGLEEKLFF

CDR3 length: 16
J gene: TRBJ2-3
V gene: TRBV5-1
clone size: .
D gene: .
CDR3 DNA: TGCGCCACCAGCGTGGACCCTCGGGGTCTCACAGATACGCAGTATTTT
CDR3 protein: CATSVDPRGLTDTQYF

CDR3 length: 15
J gene: TRBJ2-5
V gene: TRBV4-1
clone size: .
D gene: .
CDR3 DNA: TGCGCCAGCAGCCACCGACTAGGAGGCGTTGAGACCCAGTACTTC
CDR3 protein: CASSHRLGGVETQYF

CDR3 length: 13
J gene: TRBJ2-3
V gene: TRBV30
clone size: .
D gene: .
CDR3 DNA: TGTGCCTGGACCAGACTCAGCACAGATACGCAGTATTTT
CDR3 protein: CAWTRLSTDTQYF

CDR3 length: 15
J gene: TRBJ2-1
V gene: TRBV7-8
clone size: .
D gene: TRBD2
CDR3 DNA: TGTGCCAGCAGCCTCTCGCGGGGGGGCCGGTATGAGCAGTTCTTC
CDR3 protein: CASSLSRGGRYEQFF

CDR3 length: 16
J gene: TRBJ2-1
V gene: TRBV27
clone size: .
D gene: .
CDR3 DNA: TGTGCCAGCAGTTTATCCGCACAGGGGGGGTACAATGAGCAGTTCTTC
CDR3 protein: CASSLSAQGGYNEQFF

CDR3 length: 16
J gene: TRBJ2-3
V gene: TRBV30
clone size: few
D gene: TRBD2
CDR3 DNA: TGTGCCTGGAGTATTCTGACTAGCCCAAGCACAGATACGCAGTATTTT
CDR3 protein: CAWSILTSPSTDTQYF

CDR3 length: 16
J gene: TRBJ2-4
V gene: TRBV29-1
clone size: .
D gene: .
CDR3 DNA: TGCAGCGTTACTGACGGGTTATCACTAGCCAAAAACATTCAGTACTTC
CDR3 protein: CSVTDGLSLAKNIQYF

CDR3 length: 15
J gene: TRBJ2-1
V gene: TRBV15
clone size: once
D gene: TRBD2
CDR3 DNA: TGTGCCACCAGCAGAGGGACTAGCGTTTACAATGAGCAGTTCTTC
CDR3 protein: CATSRGTSVYNEQFF

CDR3 length: 13
J gene: TRBJ1-5
V gene: TRBV2
clone size: once
D gene: .
CDR3 DNA: TGTGCCAGCAAAGGACAGAACAATCAGCCCCAGCATTTT
CDR3 protein: CASKGQNNQPQHF

CDR3 length: 16
J gene: TRBJ2-3
V gene: TRBV5-1
clone size: .
D gene: TRBD2
CDR3 DNA: TGCGCCAGCAATCCTCTAGCGGGGGGGCAGTCAGATACGCAGTATTTT
CDR3 protein: CASNPLAGGQSDTQYF

CDR3 length: 12
J gene: TRBJ1-2
V gene: TRBV7-9
clone size: .
D gene: .
CDR3 DNA: TGTGCCAGCAGCACGCGAGACAATGGCTACACCTTC
CDR3 protein: CASSTRDNGYTF

CDR3 length: 14
J gene: TRBJ2-7
V gene: TRBV6-6
clone size: .
D gene: .
CDR3 DNA: TGTGCCAGCAGCCATCCCATTGTTTCCTACGAGCAGTACTTC
CDR3 protein: CASSHPIVSYEQYF

CDR3 length: 14
J gene: TRBJ1-4
V gene: TRBV9
clone size: .
D gene: .
CDR3 DNA: TGTGCCAGCAGCGTAGGTCAGGGCAATGAAAAACTGTTTTTT
CDR3 protein: CASSVGQGNEKLFF

CDR3 length: 14
J gene: TRBJ2-7
V gene: TRBV7-9
clone size: .
D gene: .
CDR3 DNA: TGTGCCAGCAGCTTGGGAATAGCGAGATACGAGCAGTACTTC
CDR3 protein: CASSLGIARYEQYF

CDR3 length: 15
J gene: TRBJ2-7
V gene: TRBV5-1
clone size: few
D gene: TRBD1
CDR3 DNA: TGCGCCAGCAGCTTCTTTTCAGGGGGCTTGAACGAGCAGTACTTC
CDR3 protein: CASSFFSGGLNEQYF